A single sample gave rise to the 25 T cell receptor beta chains below, sequenced in a study of CD8 T cells in ankylosing spondylitis. No cognate antigen is known for these TCRs. Overall study results and limits: The study identified a TCR beta motif of seven or eight highly homologous variants that appeared characteristic of ankylosing spondylitis blood.

MiXCR was run by TCRdb on the 5' RACE reads, yielding one entry per CDR3 protein. The sample shows more than 250,000 distinct CDR3 sequences, less than 9.5% of them seen only once. Sequenced input: blood, either unsorted or a sorted T cell fraction (not recorded which). The origin of the receptors is a male donor with ankylosing spondylitis.

In DNA form, the CDR3 reads TGTGCCATCACGGGACAGGGGAACACCGGGGAGCTGTTTTTT. It yields the protein CAITGQGNTGELFF. J is TRBJ2-2 and V is TRBV10-3; 9 bases agree with TRBD1. V shed 7 bases and J 1 base; nucleotides not matched to a gene: 1. This CDR3 contains 14 residues. Germline assignment: CDR1 ENHRY and CDR2 SYGVKD.

This chain links TRBV4-1 with TRBJ2-1; D may correspond to TRBD1 or TRBD2 (5 bases each). Deletions cut 4 bases from V and 5 bases from J, with 15 bases between. Germline lookup yields CDR1 MGHRA and CDR2 YSYEKL. CDR3 length equals 15 residues. The CDR3 loop reads CASSRWGGPNNEQFF. The CDR3 DNA reads as TGCGCCAGCAGCCGGTGGGGCGGGCCGAACAATGAGCAGTTCTTC.

The chain carries TRBV20-1 and TRBJ2-3, with no clear D. V gave up 0 bases and J gave up 0 bases, with 4 bases separating them. The germline CDR1 and CDR2 sequences are DFQATT and SNEGSKA (reference sequence). This CDR3 has 13 residues. CDR3 nucleotides: TGCAGTGCTAGAGATCCCAGCACAGATACGCAGTATTTT. It codes for CSARDPSTDTQYF.

This clonotype came up a few times. The chain carries TRBV7-2 and TRBJ1-6; maybe TRBD1 (5 bases). CDR3 length equals 15 residues. The V gene's germline CDR1 is SGHTA and CDR2 FQGNSA. V lost 5 bases and J lost 7, with 15 bases in between. The chain's CDR3 is CASSRGHTNNSPLHF. For the CDR3, the DNA is TGTGCCAGCAGCCGTGGACACACGAACAATTCACCCCTCCACTTT.

This clonotype was seen a few times. V is TRBV10-3 and J is TRBJ2-7; 9 positions match TRBD1. V was clipped by 2 bases and J by 6 bases; unmatched bases: 8. CDR1 is ENHRY, CDR2 SYGVKD, per germline. This CDR3 is built from 15 residues. CDR3 protein: CAISEEPGQGFEQYF. CDR3 nucleotide sequence: TGTGCCATCAGTGAGGAGCCGGGACAGGGTTTCGAGCAGTACTTC.

This clonotype was counted a few times. This sequence joins TRBV19 and TRBJ2-7; TRBD1 matches 11 bases. V was clipped by 10 bases and J by 3 bases; unmatched bases: 2. There are 12 residues in the CDR3. CDR1 LNHDA and CDR2 SQIVND come from the germline V gene (reference sequence). CDR3 sequence reads: CATGTGGYEQYF. CDR3 nucleotide sequence: TGTGCCACAGGGACAGGGGGCTACGAGCAGTACTTC.

This clonotype came up a few times. The chain uses TRBV5-6 and TRBJ2-7; no firm D call. The V and J ends lost 2 bases and 7 bases respectively, with 10 bases between them. The germline gives CDR1 SGHDT, CDR2 YYEEEE. The CDR3 length is 12 residues. CDR3 region: CASSFLPMEQYF. The CDR3 nucleotides read TGTGCCAGCAGCTTTCTCCCCATGGAGCAGTACTTC.

This clonotype was found many times. The chain joins TRBV18 to TRBJ2-5; D unclear. Germline V gives CDR1 KGHSH, CDR2 LQKENI. The CDR3 loop spans 12 amino acids. Trimming took 3 bases from V and 2 from J, leaving 4 bases between them. CDR3 in DNA: TGTGCCAGCTCACCTATACAAGAGACCCAGTACTTC. Protein product: CASSPIQETQYF.

This clonotype was seen repeatedly, ten times or more. The chain recombines TRBV5-1 with TRBJ2-7, with 7 bases identical to TRBD2. The J segment lost 7 bases and the V segment lost 4 bases, leaving 14 bases of the junction unmatched. The CDR3 runs 15 residues. Germline V gene lookup returns CDR1 SGHRS and CDR2 YFSETQ. The CDR3 region has the DNA TGCGCCAGCAGCACATGGAGCGGGATTGATCGGGAGCAGTACTTC. Translated, it gives CASSTWSGIDREQYF.

J is TRBJ2-1 and V is TRBV7-3, with D uncertain. The CDR3 sequence is 15 residues long. V gave up 0 bases and J gave up 4 bases, with 10 bases separating them. Germline V gene sequence: CDR1 SGHTA, CDR2 FQGTGA. The CDR3 sequence: CASSLTQTGYNEQFF. CDR3 coding DNA: TGTGCCAGCAGCTTAACCCAGACTGGGTACAATGAGCAGTTCTTC.

This clonotype appeared many times. The chain links TRBV29-1 to TRBJ1-5; D not certain. Trimming shortened V by 1 base and J by 6 bases, and 10 bases separated the two germline ends. Germline CDR1 SQVTM, CDR2 ANQGSEA. The CDR3 is 13 residues long. CDR3 nucleotide sequence: TGCAGCGTTGAAGGCAGTGGCGGTCAGCCCCAGCATTTT. This gives the protein CSVEGSGGQPQHF.

This clonotype occurred many times. V usage is TRBV3-1 and J usage is TRBJ1-5; a possible D gene is TRBD1 (5 bases). The germline CDR1 and CDR2 sequences are LGHDT and YNNKEL (reference sequence). This CDR3 region has 15 residues. Deletions cut 1 base from V and 5 bases from J, with 12 bases between. The CDR3 region has the DNA TGTGCCAGCAGCCAAGCTGGGGGAGATCATCAGCCCCAGCATTTT. Residues: CASSQAGGDHQPQHF.

The chain is built from TRBV7-9 and TRBJ2-5, with 8 positions matching TRBD2. The germline V gene has CDR1 SEHNR and CDR2 FQNEAQ (reference sequence). The CDR3 has 16 amino acids. The junction had 9 bases not matched to a gene; V was cut back by 5 bases and J by 1 base. CDR3 loop: CASSPYTSGIQETQYF. As DNA, the CDR3 is TGTGCCAGCAGCCCATATACTAGCGGTATCCAAGAGACCCAGTACTTC.

This clonotype appeared many times. The rearrangement joins TRBV20-1 to TRBJ2-7, with 8 nucleotides matching TRBD2. V was pared by 1 base and J by 4 bases, with 3 bases of the junction left unmatched. There are 13 residues in the CDR3. CDR1 and CDR2 from the germline V gene are DFQATT and SNEGSKA (reference sequence). This chain's CDR3 is CSARVSGSYEQYF. The CDR3 DNA follows: TGCAGTGCTAGAGTGAGCGGGAGTTACGAGCAGTACTTC.

This clonotype was detected many times. The CDR3 DNA reads as TGTGCCAGCAGTGAACCAGCGAGCTCCTACAATGAGCAGTTCTTC. This sequence encodes CASSEPASSYNEQFF. The V gene is TRBV6-1, the J gene TRBJ2-1; D remains unclear. The CDR3 runs to 15 residues. Germline assignment: CDR1 MNHNS and CDR2 SASEGT. V lost 2 bases to trimming and J lost 0 bases, with 8 bases between them.

The gene calls are TRBV7-6 and TRBJ2-1; 14 bases match TRBD2. CDR1 is SGHVS and CDR2 is FNYEAQ in the germline V gene. V lost 5 bases to trimming and J lost 6 bases; unmatched junction nucleotides: 9. The CDR3 extends over 17 amino acids. The CDR3 loop is CASSPWTSGRHRNEQFF. The CDR3 DNA sequence: TGTGCCAGCAGCCCCTGGACTAGCGGGAGGCATCGCAATGAGCAGTTCTTC.

The V gene is TRBV2, the J gene TRBJ1-6, with TRBD1 identical over 7 bases. There are 14 residues in the CDR3. V dropped 6 bases and J dropped 5; count of bases not matched to a gene: 4. CDR1 and CDR2 from the germline V gene are SNHLY and FYNNEI. This CDR3 is CASRTDRNNSPLHF. Written as DNA, the CDR3 is TGTGCCAGCAGAACGGACAGGAATAATTCACCCCTCCACTTT.

The chain recombines TRBV7-7 with TRBJ1-5; a possible D gene is TRBD1 (5 bases). The V and J ends lost 4 bases and 9 bases respectively, with 28 bases between them. This CDR3 contains 18 residues. Per the germline V gene, CDR1 is SSHAT and CDR2 is FNYEAQ (reference sequence). Here the CDR3 reads CASSSRNPLGAVYMPQHF. In DNA form, the CDR3 reads TGTGCCAGCAGCTCCCGAAATCCCCTAGGGGCGGTCTATATGCCCCAGCATTTT.

This clonotype was picked up a small number of times. The chain uses TRBV7-2 and TRBJ2-1, with a tentative D call TRBD1 (6 bases). CDR3 length equals 13 residues. Looked up from germline, CDR1 is SGHTA and CDR2 is FQGNSA. The germline V and J ends were trimmed by 2 bases and 6 bases, with 8 bases remaining between them. CDR3 region: CASSLQTGNEQFF. For the CDR3, the DNA is TGTGCCAGCAGCTTACAGACAGGCAATGAGCAGTTCTTC. The full variable domain, completed using reference TRBV7-2 and TRBJ2-1, is GAGVSQSPSNKVTEKGKDVELRCDPISGHTALYWYRQSLGQGLEFLIYFQGNSAPDKSGLPSDRFSAERTGGSVSTLTIQRTQQEDSAVYLCASSLQTGNEQFFGPGTRLTVL.

This clonotype was picked up many times. The J gene is TRBJ2-3, the V gene TRBV27, with 8 bases fitting TRBD2. V trimming: 2 bases; J trimming: 2 bases; junction bases outside the gene matches: 6. Per germline, CDR1 MNHEY and CDR2 SMNVEV (reference sequence). The CDR3 consists of 16 residues. The CDR3 coding sequence is TGTGCCAGCAGTTTAACGGGAGGGGTGCACACAGATACGCAGTATTTT. Amino acid sequence: CASSLTGGVHTDTQYF.

This clonotype was counted between two and nine times. The genes are TRBV21-1 and TRBJ2-7; the DNA was not used to check the table's D call, TRBD1. TRBV21-1 is an annotated pseudogene. CDR3 length: 14 amino acids. CDR3 in amino acids: CASRGHGLSYEQYF. CDR3 in DNA: TGTGCCAGCAGGGGACACGGACTAAGCTACGAGCAGTACTTC.

The chain uses TRBV12-3 or TRBV12-4 and TRBJ2-7; D possibly uses TRBD1 or TRBD2 (5 bases each). Deletions cut 5 bases from V and 5 bases from J, with 19 bases between. This CDR3 spans 15 amino acids. DNA for the CDR3: TGTGCCAGCAGTCTGGGGGTTGCAGATTGGAACGAGCAGTACTTC. This codes for CASSLGVADWNEQYF.

This clonotype was picked up many times. The CDR3 spells CAIRGAGGPFNNEQFF. CDR3 nucleotides: TGTGCCATCAGAGGAGCGGGAGGGCCATTTAACAATGAGCAGTTCTTC. The V gene is TRBV10-3, the J gene TRBJ2-1, with 10 bases identical to TRBD2. J was trimmed by 5 bases and V by 6 bases; bases with no gene match: 10. The length of the CDR3 is 16 residues. Germline loops: CDR1 ENHRY, CDR2 SYGVKD.

In this sample, this clonotype turned up a few times. CDR3 in DNA: TGCGCCAGCAGCCCCGGACTAGCGGGGAATCCCTCGTACAATGAGCAGTTCTTC. It codes for CASSPGLAGNPSYNEQFF. The rearrangement links TRBV5-1 to TRBJ2-1; 12 nucleotides align to TRBD2. The junction had 12 bases not matched to a gene; V was cut back by 4 bases and J by 4 bases. This CDR3 region has 18 residues. The V gene's germline CDR1 is SGHRS and CDR2 YFSETQ.

This clonotype has just a few counts. The rearrangement links TRBV24-1 to TRBJ1-2; D call uncertain. CDR3 size: 13 residues. Germline V gene sequence: CDR1 KGHDR, CDR2 SFDVKD. Trimming removed 8 bases at V and 3 bases at J, with 12 bases between. CDR3 protein: CATNIRDYYGYTF. CDR3 coding DNA: TGTGCCACCAACATAAGGGATTACTATGGCTACACCTTC.